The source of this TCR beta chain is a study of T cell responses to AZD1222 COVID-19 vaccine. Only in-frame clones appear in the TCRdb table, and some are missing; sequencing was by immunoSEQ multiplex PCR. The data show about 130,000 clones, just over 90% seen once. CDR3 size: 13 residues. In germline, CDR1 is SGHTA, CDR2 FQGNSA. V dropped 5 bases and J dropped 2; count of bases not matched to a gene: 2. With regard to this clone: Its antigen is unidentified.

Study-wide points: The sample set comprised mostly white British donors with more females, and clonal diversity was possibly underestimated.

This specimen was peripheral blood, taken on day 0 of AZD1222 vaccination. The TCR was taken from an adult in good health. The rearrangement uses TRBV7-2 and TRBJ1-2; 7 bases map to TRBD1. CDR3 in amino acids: CASSTGVNYGYTF. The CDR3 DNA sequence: TGTGCCAGCAGCACAGGGGTGAACTATGGCTACACCTTC.